This record concerns one T cell receptor (beta chain) sequence. This sample was included in a study of control samples from healthy donors and cancer patients. Profiling relied on immunoSEQ multiplex PCR, and the TCRdb table lists in-frame clones only, not all of them. The sample includes over 90,000 clones, under 95% of them seen just once. Trimming stripped 10 bases from V and 3 bases from J, with 12 bases between. The CDR3 loop spans 12 amino acids. The clonotype originates from a woman under 30 in good health. J is TRBJ1-2 and V is TRBV12-3 or TRBV12-4; D is perhaps TRBD1 (6 bases). The sequenced sample consisted of blood. The CDR3 bases are TGTGCCACCAAGGACAGCGACTATGGCTACACCTTC. Translated, it gives CATKDSDYGYTF.